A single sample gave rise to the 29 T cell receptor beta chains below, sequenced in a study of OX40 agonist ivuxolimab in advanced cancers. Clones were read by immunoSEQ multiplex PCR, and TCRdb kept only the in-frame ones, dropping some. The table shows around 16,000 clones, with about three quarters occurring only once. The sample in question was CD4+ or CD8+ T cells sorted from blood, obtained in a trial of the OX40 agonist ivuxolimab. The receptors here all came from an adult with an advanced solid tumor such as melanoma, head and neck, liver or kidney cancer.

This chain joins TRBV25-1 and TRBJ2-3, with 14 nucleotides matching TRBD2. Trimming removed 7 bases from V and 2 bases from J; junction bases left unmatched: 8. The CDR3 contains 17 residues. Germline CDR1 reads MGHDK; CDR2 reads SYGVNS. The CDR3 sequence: CASTPRTSGGITDTQYF. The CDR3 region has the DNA TGTGCCAGCACCCCGAGGACTAGCGGGGGGATCACAGATACGCAGTATTTT.

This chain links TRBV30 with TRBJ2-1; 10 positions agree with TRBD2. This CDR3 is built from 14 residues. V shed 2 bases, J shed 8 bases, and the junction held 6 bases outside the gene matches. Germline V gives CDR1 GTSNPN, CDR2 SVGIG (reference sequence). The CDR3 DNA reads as TGTGCCTGGAGTTTAGCGGGAGGCCTGGATGAGCAGTTCTTC. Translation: CAWSLAGGLDEQFF.

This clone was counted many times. Here the CDR3 DNA reads TGTGCCAGCAGTGAATGGAGCGGGGGCGAGCAGTACTTC. Translating it yields CASSEWSGGEQYF. The rearrangement joins TRBV25-1 to TRBJ2-7; 8 nucleotides agree with TRBD2. Unmatched junction bases numbered 2, after V lost 1 base and J lost 6 bases. CDR3 size: 13 residues. Germline values: CDR1 MGHDK, CDR2 SYGVNS.

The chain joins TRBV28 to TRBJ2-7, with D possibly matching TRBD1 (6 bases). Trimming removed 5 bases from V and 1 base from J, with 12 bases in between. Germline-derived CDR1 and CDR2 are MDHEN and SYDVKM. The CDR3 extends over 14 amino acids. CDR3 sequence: CASSPDRLSYEQYF. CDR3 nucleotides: TGTGCCAGCAGTCCCGACAGGTTATCCTACGAGCAGTACTTC.

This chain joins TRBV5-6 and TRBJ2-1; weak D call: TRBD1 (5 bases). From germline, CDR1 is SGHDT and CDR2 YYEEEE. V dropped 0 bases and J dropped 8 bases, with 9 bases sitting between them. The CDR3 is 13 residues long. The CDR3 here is CASSLVQGDEQFF. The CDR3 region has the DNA TGTGCCAGCAGCTTGGTTCAGGGCGATGAGCAGTTCTTC.

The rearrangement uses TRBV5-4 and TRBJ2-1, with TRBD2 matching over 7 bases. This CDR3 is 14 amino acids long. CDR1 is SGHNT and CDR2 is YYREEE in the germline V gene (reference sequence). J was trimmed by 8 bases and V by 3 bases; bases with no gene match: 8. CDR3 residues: CASSSVLAGHEQFF. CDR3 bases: TGTGCCAGCAGCTCCGTATTAGCGGGCCATGAGCAGTTCTTC. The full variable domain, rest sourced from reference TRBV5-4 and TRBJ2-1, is ETGVTQSPTHLIKTRGQQVTLRCSSQSGHNTVSWYQQALGQGPQFIFQYYREEENGRGNFPPRFSGLQFPNYSSELNVNALELDDSALYLCASSSVLAGHEQFFGPGTRLTVL.

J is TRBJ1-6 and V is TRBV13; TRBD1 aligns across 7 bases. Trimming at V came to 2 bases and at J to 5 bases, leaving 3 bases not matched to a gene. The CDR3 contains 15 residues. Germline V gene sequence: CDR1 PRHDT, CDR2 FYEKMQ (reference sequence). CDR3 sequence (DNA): TGTGCCAGCAGCTTAATGCAGGGGGATAATTCACCCCTCCACTTT. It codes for CASSLMQGDNSPLHF.

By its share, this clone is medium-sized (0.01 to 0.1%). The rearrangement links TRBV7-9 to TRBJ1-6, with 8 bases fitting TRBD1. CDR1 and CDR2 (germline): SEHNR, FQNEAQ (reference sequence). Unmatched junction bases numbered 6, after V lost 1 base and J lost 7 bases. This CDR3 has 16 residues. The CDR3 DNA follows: TGTGCCAGCAGCTTAGAAAGCGGGACAGGCAATTCACCCCTCCACTTT. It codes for CASSLESGTGNSPLHF.

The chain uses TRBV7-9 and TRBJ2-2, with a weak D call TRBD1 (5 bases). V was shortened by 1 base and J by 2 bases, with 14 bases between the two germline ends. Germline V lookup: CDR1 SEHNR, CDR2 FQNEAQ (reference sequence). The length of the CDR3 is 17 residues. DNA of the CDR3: TGTGCCAGCAGCTTAGACCTCAGGGCCAGAAACACCGGGGAGCTGTTTTTT. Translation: CASSLDLRARNTGELFF.

CDR3 nucleotide sequence: TGTGCCAGCAGTGCCGGACTAGCGGGACTTAGCACAGATACGCAGTATTTT. Translation gives CASSAGLAGLSTDTQYF. This chain links TRBV28 with TRBJ2-3; 12 bases map to TRBD2. Germline V lookup: CDR1 MDHEN, CDR2 SYDVKM. The CDR3 has 17 amino acids. The trim removed 5 bases at V and 0 bases at J, leaving 6 bases unmatched.

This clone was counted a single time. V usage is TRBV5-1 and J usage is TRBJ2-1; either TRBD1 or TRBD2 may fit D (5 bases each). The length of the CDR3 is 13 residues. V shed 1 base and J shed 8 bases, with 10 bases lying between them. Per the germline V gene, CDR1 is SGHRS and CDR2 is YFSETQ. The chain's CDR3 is CASSLPQGHEQFF. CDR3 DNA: TGCGCCAGCAGCTTGCCCCAGGGACATGAGCAGTTCTTC.

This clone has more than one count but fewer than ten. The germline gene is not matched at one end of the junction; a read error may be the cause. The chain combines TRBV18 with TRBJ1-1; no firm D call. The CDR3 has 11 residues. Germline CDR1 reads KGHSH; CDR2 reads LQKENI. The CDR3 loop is CASSQEKGQDF. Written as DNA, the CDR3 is TGTGCCAGCTCACAGGAGAAGGGCCAGGACTTT.

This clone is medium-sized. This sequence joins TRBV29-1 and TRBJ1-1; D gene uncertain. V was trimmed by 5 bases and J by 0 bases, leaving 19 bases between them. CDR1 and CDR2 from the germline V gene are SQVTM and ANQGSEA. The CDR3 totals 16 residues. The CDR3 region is CSVPGIGSTMNTEAFF. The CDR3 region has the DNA TGCAGCGTTCCCGGAATAGGCAGTACGATGAACACTGAAGCTTTCTTT.

CDR3 nucleotide sequence: TGTGCCAGCAGCGCCCAGATCGGGGAGCTGTTTTTT. Translated: CASSAQIGELFF. J is TRBJ2-2 and V is TRBV9; no definite D call. The CDR3 is 12 residues long. The V and J ends lost 3 bases and 7 bases respectively, with 7 bases between them. The germline gives CDR1 SGDLS, CDR2 YYNGEE.

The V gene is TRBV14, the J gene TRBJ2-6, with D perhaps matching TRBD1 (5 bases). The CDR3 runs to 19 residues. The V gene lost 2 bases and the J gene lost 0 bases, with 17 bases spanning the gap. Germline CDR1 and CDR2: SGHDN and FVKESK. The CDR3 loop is CASSQLKGYGHSGANVLTF. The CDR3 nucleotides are TGTGCCAGCAGCCAATTAAAAGGGTACGGACACTCTGGGGCCAACGTCCTGACTTTC.

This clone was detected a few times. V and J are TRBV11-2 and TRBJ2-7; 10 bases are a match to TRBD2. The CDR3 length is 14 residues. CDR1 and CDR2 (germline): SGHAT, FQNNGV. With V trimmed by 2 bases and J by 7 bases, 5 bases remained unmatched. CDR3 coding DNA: TGTGCCAGCAGCTTAAGAGCGGGGGGGGATGAGCAGTACTTC. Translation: CASSLRAGGDEQYF.

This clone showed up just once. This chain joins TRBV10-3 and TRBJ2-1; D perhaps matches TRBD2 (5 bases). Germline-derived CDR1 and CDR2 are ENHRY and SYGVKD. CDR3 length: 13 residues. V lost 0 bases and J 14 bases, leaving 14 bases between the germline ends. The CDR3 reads CAISESGPREKFF. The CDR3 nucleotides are TGTGCCATCAGTGAGTCTGGACCCCGGGAAAAGTTCTTC.

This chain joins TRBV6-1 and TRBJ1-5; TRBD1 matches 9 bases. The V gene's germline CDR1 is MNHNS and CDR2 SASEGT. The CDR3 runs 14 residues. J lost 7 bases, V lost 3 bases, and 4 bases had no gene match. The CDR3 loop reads CASSEGQGGQPQHF. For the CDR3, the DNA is TGTGCCAGCAGTGAGGGACAGGGTGGCCAGCCCCAGCATTTT.

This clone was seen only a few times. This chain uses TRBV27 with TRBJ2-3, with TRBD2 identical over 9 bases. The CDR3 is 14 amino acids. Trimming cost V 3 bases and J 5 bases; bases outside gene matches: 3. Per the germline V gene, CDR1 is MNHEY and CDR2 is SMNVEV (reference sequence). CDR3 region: CASSFQREVDTQYF. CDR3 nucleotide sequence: TGTGCCAGCAGTTTCCAGCGGGAGGTAGATACGCAGTATTTT.

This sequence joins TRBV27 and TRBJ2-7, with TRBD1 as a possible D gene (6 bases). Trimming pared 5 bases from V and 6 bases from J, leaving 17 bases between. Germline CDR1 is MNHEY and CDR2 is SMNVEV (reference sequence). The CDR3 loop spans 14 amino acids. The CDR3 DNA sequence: TGTGCCAGCAGTCCAGAGAGGGACATCCCCGAGCAGTACTTC. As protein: CASSPERDIPEQYF.

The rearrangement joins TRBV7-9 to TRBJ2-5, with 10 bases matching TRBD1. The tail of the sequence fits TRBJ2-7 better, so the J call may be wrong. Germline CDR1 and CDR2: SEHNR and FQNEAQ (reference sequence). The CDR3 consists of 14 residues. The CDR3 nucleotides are TGTGCCAGCAGCTTCCGGGACAGGGGTAACGAGCAGTACTTC. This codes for CASSFRDRGNEQYF.

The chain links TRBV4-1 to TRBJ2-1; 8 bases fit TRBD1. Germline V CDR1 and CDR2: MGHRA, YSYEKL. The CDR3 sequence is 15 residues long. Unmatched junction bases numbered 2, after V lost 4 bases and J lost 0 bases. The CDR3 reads CASSLGQASYNEQFF. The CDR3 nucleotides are TGCGCCAGCAGCCTGGGACAGGCCTCCTACAATGAGCAGTTCTTC.

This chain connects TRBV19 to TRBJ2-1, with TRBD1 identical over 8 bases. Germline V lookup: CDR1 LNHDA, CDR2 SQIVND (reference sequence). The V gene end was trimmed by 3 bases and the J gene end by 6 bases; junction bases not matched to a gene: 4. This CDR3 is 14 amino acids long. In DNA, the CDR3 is TGTGCCAGTAGTATGGACAGGGCCCTCAATGAGCAGTTCTTC. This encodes CASSMDRALNEQFF.

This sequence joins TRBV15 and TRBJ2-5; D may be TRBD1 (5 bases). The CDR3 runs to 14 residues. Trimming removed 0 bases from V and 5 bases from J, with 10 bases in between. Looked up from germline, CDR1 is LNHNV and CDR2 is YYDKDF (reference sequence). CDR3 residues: CATSRDQGAETQYF. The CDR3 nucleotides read TGTGCCACCAGCAGAGACCAGGGTGCGGAGACCCAGTACTTC.

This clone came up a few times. CDR3 sequence (DNA): TGTGCCAGCAGCTTAATAGGGGAATCGAGCACAGATACGCAGTATTTT. It encodes CASSLIGESSTDTQYF. The chain is built from TRBV7-3 and TRBJ2-3, with D tentatively TRBD1 (5 bases). Looked up from germline, CDR1 is SGHTA and CDR2 is FQGTGA. The V and J ends lost 1 base and 0 bases respectively, with 11 bases between them. The CDR3 totals 16 residues.

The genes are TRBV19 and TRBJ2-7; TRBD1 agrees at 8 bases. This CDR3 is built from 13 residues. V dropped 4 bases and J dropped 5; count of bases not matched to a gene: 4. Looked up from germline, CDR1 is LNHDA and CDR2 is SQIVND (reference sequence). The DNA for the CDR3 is TGTGCCAGTAGTAGAGAGGGACAGGACGAGCAGTACTTC. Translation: CASSREGQDEQYF.

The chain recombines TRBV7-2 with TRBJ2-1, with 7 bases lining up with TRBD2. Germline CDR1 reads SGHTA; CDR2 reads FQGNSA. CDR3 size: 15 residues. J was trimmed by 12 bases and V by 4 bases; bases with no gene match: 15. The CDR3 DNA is TGTGCCAGCAGCTCCCCGGGGGGAGTAATGATCGGGCAGTTCTTC. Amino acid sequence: CASSSPGGVMIGQFF.

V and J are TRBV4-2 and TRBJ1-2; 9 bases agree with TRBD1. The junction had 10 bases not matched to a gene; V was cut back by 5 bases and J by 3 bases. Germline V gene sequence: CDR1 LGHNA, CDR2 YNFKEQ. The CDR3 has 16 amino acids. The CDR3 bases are TGTGCCAGCAGCGACGTTACCGGGACAGGGTACTATGGCTACACCTTC. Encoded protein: CASSDVTGTGYYGYTF.

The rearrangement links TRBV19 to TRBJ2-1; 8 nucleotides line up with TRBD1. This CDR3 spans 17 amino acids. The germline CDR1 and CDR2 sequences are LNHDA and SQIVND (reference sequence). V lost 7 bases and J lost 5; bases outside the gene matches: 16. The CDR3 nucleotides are TGTGCCAGTACCGGACTCAGACCAGGGGGCGTAGACAATGAGCAGTTCTTC. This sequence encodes CASTGLRPGGVDNEQFF.